The next 26 T cell receptor beta chains were all read from a single sample in a study of CD8 T cells in Susac syndrome. RNA in amounts of about 0.5 to 1 ug was reverse transcribed with random hexamers. TCRdb re-called the immunoSEQ multiplex PCR reads with MiXCR, one entry per CDR3 protein. The data show hundreds of thousands of distinct CDR3 sequences, with roughly 94% seen just once and 0.082% held by the top ten. Sequencing was performed on CD4+ T cells from PBMCs. Receptor source: a human donor with multiple sclerosis.

The V and J genes are TRBV2 and TRBJ2-1, with 13 positions matching TRBD2. Germline lookup yields CDR1 SNHLY and CDR2 FYNNEI. The CDR3 extends over 15 amino acids. The trim removed 5 bases at V and 8 bases at J, leaving 6 bases unmatched. CDR3 loop: CASSLTSGGAYEQFF. The CDR3 DNA reads as TGTGCCAGCAGTCTAACTAGCGGGGGGGCGTATGAGCAGTTCTTC.

This clonotype was observed once. The chain combines TRBV9 with TRBJ1-4, with 10 positions matching TRBD1. The germline CDR1 and CDR2 sequences are SGDLS and YYNGEE. The CDR3 is 14 residues long. The V and J ends lost 4 bases and 7 bases, in that order; junction bases with no gene match: 4. CDR3 DNA: TGTGCCAGCAGCCCCAGGACAGGGGGTGAAAAACTGTTTTTT. Translated, it gives CASSPRTGGEKLFF. The entire variable domain, with the rest obtained from reference TRBV9 and TRBJ1-4, is as follows: DSGVTQTPKHLITATGQRVTLRCSPRSGDLSVYWYQQSLDQGLQFLIQYYNGEERAKGNILERFSAQQFPDLHSELNLSSLELGDSALYFCASSPRTGGEKLFFGSGTQLSVL.

V is TRBV3-1 and J is TRBJ2-1, with TRBD2 matching 11 bases. V lost 4 bases, J lost 8 bases, and 13 bases stayed unmatched. This CDR3 has 17 amino acids. From germline, CDR1 is LGHDT and CDR2 YNNKEL (reference sequence). CDR3 sequence: CASSRPMRLAGGYEQFF. The CDR3, as DNA: TGTGCCAGCAGCCGACCTATGAGGTTAGCGGGGGGGTATGAGCAGTTCTTC.

The V call is TRBV3-1, the J call TRBJ1-2; D gene unclear. The V end was cut by 3 bases, the J end by 4 bases, with 3 bases between. The CDR3 contains 11 residues. Per germline, CDR1 LGHDT and CDR2 YNNKEL (reference sequence). The CDR3 DNA reads as TGTGCCAGCAGCCACCCCTATGGCTACACCTTC. It is translated as CASSHPYGYTF.

The J gene is TRBJ2-1, the V gene TRBV3-1; 8 nucleotides match TRBD2. The ends lost 4 bases at V and 6 bases at J; junction bases unmatched: 11. Germline-derived CDR1 and CDR2 are LGHDT and YNNKEL (reference sequence). The CDR3 sequence is 16 residues long. The CDR3 bases are TGTGCCAGCAGCCCAACCCGGCTAGCGGGCGGCAATGAGCAGTTCTTC. Residues: CASSPTRLAGGNEQFF.

The rearrangement joins TRBV30 to TRBJ2-3; 9 positions agree with TRBD1. CDR1 GTSNPN and CDR2 SVGIG come from the germline V gene (reference sequence). The ends lost 4 bases at V and 5 bases at J; junction bases unmatched: 10. The CDR3 extends over 15 amino acids. CDR3 sequence (DNA): TGTGCCTGGATCGTCCCCGGGACAGGGAAAGATACGCAGTATTTT. Its translation: CAWIVPGTGKDTQYF.

The genes are TRBV14 and TRBJ2-3; D remains ambiguous. The germline V and J ends were trimmed by 1 base and 2 bases, with 7 bases remaining between them. Germline CDR1 SGHDN, CDR2 FVKESK. This CDR3 is 14 amino acids long. The CDR3 DNA reads as TGTGCCAGCAGCCAAGGGACCTACACAGATACGCAGTATTTT. Its translation is CASSQGTYTDTQYF.

This chain links TRBV29-1 with TRBJ1-5; D is possibly TRBD1 (6 bases). The ends were cut back, 4 bases at V and 7 bases at J, with 11 bases in the middle. This CDR3 has 12 residues. Looked up from germline, CDR1 is SQVTM and CDR2 is ANQGSEA. CDR3 sequence: CSVAGVGQPQHF. Here the CDR3 DNA reads TGCAGCGTTGCAGGGGTGGGCCAGCCCCAGCATTTT.

V gene TRBV29-1 combines with J gene TRBJ1-2; no reliable D call. The CDR3 extends over 12 amino acids. Germline loops: CDR1 SQVTM, CDR2 ANQGSEA. V lost 6 bases, J lost 7 bases, and 15 bases lay in between. The CDR3 DNA sequence: TGCAGCGTGGGTGACCAGGCGGGTGGCTACACCTTC. It specifies CSVGDQAGGYTF.

The chain joins TRBV2 to TRBJ1-2; 7 bases align to TRBD1. CDR3 length: 14 amino acids. CDR1 and CDR2 (germline): SNHLY, FYNNEI. With V trimmed by 5 bases and J by 7 bases, 10 bases remained unmatched. The CDR3 DNA is TGTGCCAGCAGTTCTGGACAGGTGTCCTTTGGCTACACCTTC. Translating it yields CASSSGQVSFGYTF.

This clonotype came up once. The rearrangement joins TRBV30 to TRBJ1-5, with D possibly TRBD1 on 6 matching bases. Germline V gene lookup returns CDR1 GTSNPN and CDR2 SVGIG (reference sequence). Trimming stripped 3 bases from V and 3 bases from J, with 12 bases between. There are 14 residues in the CDR3. The DNA for the CDR3 is TGTGCCTGGAGCGTCGGACAGTTCAATCAGCCCCAGCATTTT. Encoded protein: CAWSVGQFNQPQHF.

V gene TRBV29-1 combines with J gene TRBJ2-1; D not certain. CDR1 and CDR2 from the germline V gene are SQVTM and ANQGSEA. The CDR3 is made up of 11 amino acids. V lost 1 base and J 6 bases, leaving 4 bases between the germline ends. As DNA, the CDR3 is TGCAGCGTTGAAGTCGGCAATGAGCAGTTCTTC. It yields the protein CSVEVGNEQFF.

V and J are TRBV20-1 and TRBJ1-5, with D possibly TRBD1 on 6 matching bases. Between the trimmed V and J ends, which lost 6 bases and 0 bases, there was a span of 18 bases. The CDR3 sequence is 16 residues long. Per the germline V gene, CDR1 is DFQATT and CDR2 is SNEGSKA (reference sequence). Here the CDR3 reads CSAQILRGYSNQPQHF. The CDR3, as DNA: TGCAGTGCGCAGATCCTCAGGGGTTATAGCAATCAGCCCCAGCATTTT.

The chain recombines TRBV30 with TRBJ2-2; unclear D gene. The CDR3 sequence is 12 residues long. V lost 0 bases and J 5 bases, leaving 4 bases between the germline ends. The V gene's germline CDR1 is GTSNPN and CDR2 SVGIG (reference sequence). CDR3 nucleotide sequence: TGTGCCTGGAGTGTACTTACCGGGGAGCTGTTTTTT. This gives the protein CAWSVLTGELFF.

This chain uses TRBV7-2 with TRBJ1-6; TRBD1 might be the D (6 bases). Germline-derived CDR1 and CDR2 are SGHTA and FQGNSA. The CDR3 extends over 15 amino acids. With 0 bases removed from V and 6 bases from J, the gap between germline ends came to 9 bases. CDR3 DNA sequence: TGTGCCAGCAGCTTAGCGACAGGACGTAATTCACCCCTCCACTTT. It yields the protein CASSLATGRNSPLHF.

The chain recombines TRBV20-1 with TRBJ1-1; the match to TRBD1 covers 11 bases. J was trimmed by 5 bases and V by 0 bases; bases with no gene match: 5. CDR3 size: 15 residues. Germline lookup yields CDR1 DFQATT and CDR2 SNEGSKA (reference sequence). CDR3 sequence reads: CSARDHGTGGTEAFF. The CDR3 DNA reads TGCAGTGCTAGAGACCACGGGACAGGGGGAACTGAAGCTTTCTTT.

The chain joins TRBV7-2 to TRBJ2-7; possibly TRBD2 for D (6 bases). Germline V gives CDR1 SGHTA, CDR2 FQGNSA. This CDR3 has 15 residues. Trimming shortened V by 1 base and J by 2 bases, and 12 bases separated the two germline ends. The CDR3 DNA reads TGTGCCAGCAGCTTAGGGGTTGGCGGGGCCTACGAGCAGTACGTC. The encoded protein is CASSLGVGGAYEQYV.

The chain is built from TRBV27 and TRBJ2-1; TRBD2 agrees at 14 bases. Losses at the gene ends were 5 bases for V and 0 bases for J; bases not matched to a gene: 9. The CDR3 covers 19 residues. Per the germline V gene, CDR1 is MNHEY and CDR2 is SMNVEV (reference sequence). The DNA of the CDR3 is TGTGCCAGCAGTCCATTCGGACTAGCGGGGGGTTTCTCCTACAATGAGCAGTTCTTC. Its protein product is CASSPFGLAGGFSYNEQFF.

The rearrangement links TRBV20-1 to TRBJ1-5; 9 bases agree with TRBD1. Germline V CDR1 and CDR2: DFQATT, SNEGSKA (reference sequence). CDR3 length: 13 residues. Germline trimming cut 6 bases from V and 7 bases from J; bases unmatched to any gene: 7. The CDR3: CSAGQGSGQPQHF. The CDR3 bases are TGCAGTGCCGGACAGGGGTCAGGGCAGCCCCAGCATTTT.

The V gene is TRBV5-1, the J gene TRBJ2-3; D is possibly TRBD2 (6 bases). The CDR3 sequence is 15 residues long. V gave up 0 bases and J gave up 0 bases, with 8 bases separating them. CDR1 and CDR2 from the germline V gene are SGHRS and YFSETQ. The DNA of the CDR3 is TGCGCCAGCAGCTTGGGGCGGGGCAGCACAGATACGCAGTATTTT. Translated: CASSLGRGSTDTQYF.

The rearrangement links TRBV27 to TRBJ1-1; 7 bases line up with TRBD1. The length of the CDR3 is 14 residues. In germline, CDR1 is MNHEY, CDR2 SMNVEV (reference sequence). With 7 bases clipped from V and 6 bases from J, the junction kept 11 bases outside the gene matches. CDR3 protein: CASNAAGGFAEAFF. CDR3 nucleotides: TGTGCCAGCAATGCGGCAGGGGGGTTCGCTGAAGCTTTCTTT.

V and J are TRBV30 and TRBJ1-1; D gene ambiguous. The length of the CDR3 is 12 residues. Germline assignment: CDR1 GTSNPN and CDR2 SVGIG (reference sequence). Trimming shortened V by 4 bases and J by 1 base, and 7 bases separated the two germline ends. CDR3 protein: CAWTPGNTEAFF. The CDR3 nucleotides are TGTGCCTGGACACCAGGGAACACTGAAGCTTTCTTT. The variable domain in full, with the rest retrieved from reference TRBV30 and TRBJ1-1, is SQTIHQWPATLVQPVGSPLSLECTVEGTSNPNLYWYRQAAGRGLQLLFYSVGIGQISSEVPQNLSASRPQDRQFILSSKKLLLSDSGFYLCAWTPGNTEAFFGQGTRLTVV.

The CDR3 loop is CAWSKGSSYNEQFF. DNA for the CDR3: TGTGCCTGGAGCAAGGGTAGCTCCTACAATGAGCAGTTCTTC. This rearrangement joins TRBV30 to TRBJ2-1; D gene uncertain. CDR3 length equals 14 residues. The V gene lost 3 bases and the J gene lost 0 bases, with 9 bases spanning the gap. Germline V gene lookup returns CDR1 GTSNPN and CDR2 SVGIG (reference sequence).

J is TRBJ2-3 and V is TRBV27; TRBD1 matches at 9 bases. Losses at the gene ends were 1 base for V and 2 bases for J; bases not matched to a gene: 4. Germline values: CDR1 MNHEY, CDR2 SMNVEV (reference sequence). This CDR3 region has 16 residues. This CDR3 is CASSLYGTGTTDTQYF. CDR3 sequence (DNA): TGTGCCAGCAGTTTATATGGGACAGGGACCACAGATACGCAGTATTTT.

The rearrangement uses TRBV30 and TRBJ1-1; D might be TRBD1 (6 bases). V was shortened by 2 bases and J by 1 base, with 8 bases between the two germline ends. CDR1 and CDR2 (germline): GTSNPN, SVGIG (reference sequence). CDR3 length: 13 residues. In nucleotides, the CDR3 is TGTGCCTGGAGTATGACAGGGAACACTGAAGCTTTCTTT. Its protein product is CAWSMTGNTEAFF. Together with reference TRBV30 and TRBJ1-1, the CDR3 gives the full variable domain: SQTIHQWPATLVQPVGSPLSLECTVEGTSNPNLYWYRQAAGRGLQLLFYSVGIGQISSEVPQNLSASRPQDRQFILSSKKLLLSDSGFYLCAWSMTGNTEAFFGQGTRLTVV.

The chain links TRBV19 to TRBJ1-5; TRBD1 aligns across 9 bases. Trimming removed 5 bases from V and 6 bases from J; junction bases left unmatched: 5. This CDR3 has 14 amino acids. The germline V gene encodes CDR1 LNHDA and CDR2 SQIVND (reference sequence). The DNA of the CDR3 is TGTGCCAGTAGTGACAGGGGGTTGGTTCAGCCCCAGCATTTT. Protein sequence: CASSDRGLVQPQHF. The whole variable domain, remainder taken from reference TRBV19 and TRBJ1-5, is DGGITQSPKYLFRKEGQNVTLSCEQNLNHDAMYWYRQDPGQGLRLIYYSQIVNDFQKGDIAEGYSVSREKKESFPLTVTSAQKNPTAFYLCASSDRGLVQPQHFGDGTRLSIL.